Following are 30 T cell receptor beta chains from one sample sequenced in a study of blood T cell repertoires in COVID-19. Sequencing used immunoSEQ multiplex PCR; TCRdb keeps in-frame clones, though not all of them. The repertoire has approximately 300,000 clones, 92% of them found once; the top ten carry about 18%. The sequenced material came from PBMCs or T cells enriched from blood (not recorded which). All receptors derive from a woman aged 25 to 45 who had recovered from COVID-19.

This sequence joins TRBV5-4 and TRBJ1-1; D might be TRBD1 (6 bases). Trimming shortened V by 4 bases and J by 4 bases, and 17 bases separated the two germline ends. The CDR3 is 15 residues long. Germline CDR1 SGHNT, CDR2 YYREEE (reference sequence). CDR3 nucleotides: TGTGCCAGCAGCCCGGGGATGGGGGCCGTCACTGAAGCTTTCTTT. Amino acid sequence: CASSPGMGAVTEAFF.

The V and J genes are TRBV28 and TRBJ1-2; no reliable D call. The CDR3 covers 12 residues. Deletions cut 8 bases from V and 2 bases from J, with 9 bases between. Per germline, CDR1 MDHEN and CDR2 SYDVKM. Here the CDR3 reads CASVTGNYGYTF. Written as DNA, the CDR3 is TGTGCCAGCGTCACCGGGAACTATGGCTACACCTTC.

J is TRBJ2-5 and V is TRBV20-1; 7 nucleotides align to TRBD1. Trimming took 3 bases from V and 2 from J; bases not matched to a gene: 9. Germline loops: CDR1 DFQATT, CDR2 SNEGSKA (reference sequence). The CDR3 is 15 amino acids. The CDR3 DNA reads as TGCAGTGCTAGTGGGTGGGGCAGGGGGCAAGAGACCCAGTACTTC. Translation gives CSASGWGRGQETQYF.

This rearrangement joins TRBV7-2 to TRBJ2-3, with 10 bases that match TRBD2. The CDR3 is 15 amino acids. The junction had 4 bases not matched to a gene; V was cut back by 5 bases and J by 2 bases. Germline lookup yields CDR1 SGHTA and CDR2 FQGNSA. The CDR3 protein is CASSISGGNTDTQYF. The CDR3 DNA sequence: TGTGCCAGCAGCATTAGCGGGGGGAACACAGATACGCAGTATTTT.

On this clone itself: The junction does not match germline at one end; this may be a read error. V gene TRBV7-7 combines with J gene TRBJ2-7; the match to TRBD2 covers 9 bases. Germline loops: CDR1 SSHAT, CDR2 FNYEAQ (reference sequence). CDR3 length equals 17 residues. CDR3 residues: CASSLTRLAAPSYEQYF. The CDR3 coding sequence is TGTGCTAGCAGCTTAACCCGACTAGCGGCACCCTCCTACGAGCAGTACTTC.

Only one count was recorded for this clone. J is TRBJ1-1 and V is TRBV19; D unresolved. V was trimmed by 3 bases and J by 0 bases, leaving 11 bases between them. The germline CDR1 and CDR2 sequences are LNHDA and SQIVND (reference sequence). This CDR3 is built from 15 residues. The CDR3 DNA is TGTGCCAGTAGTATCGGAGACGGTGTGAACACTGAAGCTTTCTTT. Translation: CASSIGDGVNTEAFF.

V usage is TRBV4-1 and J usage is TRBJ1-5, with D possibly TRBD1 on 5 matching bases. The V and J ends lost 3 bases and 8 bases respectively, with 11 bases between them. This CDR3 has 13 amino acids. Germline CDR1 MGHRA, CDR2 YSYEKL. The CDR3 nucleotides are TGCGCCAGCAGCCACGGTAGGGGTGAGCCCCAGCATTTT. Translating it yields CASSHGRGEPQHF.

Concerning this clone: Other nucleotide sequences from this sample produce the same CDR3. This chain uses TRBV9 with TRBJ2-2; 7 nucleotides agree with TRBD2. In germline, CDR1 is SGDLS, CDR2 YYNGEE. CDR3 size: 14 residues. The ends lost 0 bases at V and 4 bases at J; junction bases unmatched: 0. CDR3 residues: CASSVAGGTGELFF. The CDR3 DNA reads as TGTGCCAGCAGCGTAGCGGGGGGCACCGGGGAGCTGTTTTTT.

The chain is built from TRBV29-1 and TRBJ1-2; 12 bases fit TRBD1. Germline CDR1 reads SQVTM; CDR2 reads ANQGSEA. V was pared by 4 bases and J by 6 bases, with 3 bases of the junction left unmatched. The CDR3 length is 13 residues. As DNA, the CDR3 is TGCAGCGTTGGGGGACAGGGGGCACATGGCTACACCTTC. It is translated as CSVGGQGAHGYTF.

The chain links TRBV28 to TRBJ2-3, with a possible D match to TRBD2 (6 bases). The CDR3 is 13 residues long. Per the germline V gene, CDR1 is MDHEN and CDR2 is SYDVKM. Trimming cost V 11 bases and J 0 bases, with 12 bases left between them. In DNA, the CDR3 is TGTGCCGGCGCGCGGGACAGCACAGATACGCAGTATTTT. Translation gives CAGARDSTDTQYF.

The V gene is TRBV7-2, the J gene TRBJ2-5; 10 bases are a match to TRBD2. CDR3 length: 15 residues. After removal of 2 bases from V and 5 bases from J, the junction contained 5 bases not matched to a gene. Germline CDR1 SGHTA, CDR2 FQGNSA. The CDR3 protein is CASSLSAGGRETQYF. The DNA for the CDR3 is TGTGCCAGCAGCTTATCAGCGGGGGGGCGTGAGACCCAGTACTTC.

This CDR3 reads CATASTGLQPQHF. CDR3 nucleotide sequence: TGTGCCACCGCCTCCACAGGGCTGCAGCCCCAGCATTTT. The V call is TRBV6-6, the J call TRBJ1-5, with D maybe TRBD1 (6 bases). Germline CDR1 reads MNHNY; CDR2 reads SVGAGI (reference sequence). Trimming removed 10 bases at V and 7 bases at J, with 17 bases between. The CDR3 covers 13 residues.

This chain uses TRBV9 with TRBJ2-1; D call uncertain. Trimming removed 3 bases at V and 0 bases at J, with 10 bases between. This CDR3 is built from 15 residues. Germline lookup yields CDR1 SGDLS and CDR2 YYNGEE. CDR3 in amino acids: CASSASPSSYNEQFF. As DNA, the CDR3 is TGTGCCAGCAGCGCTAGTCCTTCCTCCTACAATGAGCAGTTCTTC. Based on the CDR3 plus reference TRBV9 and TRBJ2-1, the full variable domain is DSGVTQTPKHLITATGQRVTLRCSPRSGDLSVYWYQQSLDQGLQFLIQYYNGEERAKGNILERFSAQQFPDLHSELNLSSLELGDSALYFCASSASPSSYNEQFFGPGTRLTVL.

This chain links TRBV7-9 with TRBJ2-3; 8 nucleotides line up with TRBD2. Germline lookup yields CDR1 SEHNR and CDR2 FQNEAQ (reference sequence). The trim removed 1 base at V and 1 base at J, leaving 7 bases unmatched. CDR3 length: 17 amino acids. CDR3 nucleotide sequence: TGTGCCAGCAGCTTAGAGGGGACTAGTACCCGCACAGATACGCAGTATTTT. Residues: CASSLEGTSTRTDTQYF.

V gene TRBV7-2 combines with J gene TRBJ2-5; 10 nucleotides align to TRBD2. Germline CDR1 is SGHTA and CDR2 is FQGNSA. The CDR3 extends over 16 amino acids. Trimming took 2 bases from V and 4 from J; bases not matched to a gene: 7. The CDR3 nucleotides are TGTGCCAGCAGCTTACCTAGCGGGAGTTTGAGAGAGACCCAGTACTTC. The encoded protein is CASSLPSGSLRETQYF.

V usage is TRBV6-2 or TRBV6-3 and J usage is TRBJ2-3, with 7 bases aligning to TRBD2. The J segment lost 2 bases and the V segment lost 4 bases, leaving 3 bases of the junction unmatched. The CDR3 is 14 residues long. The germline gives CDR1 MNHEY, CDR2 SVGEGT. The DNA for the CDR3 is TGTGCCAGCAGTTTCGGGGGGACCACAGATACGCAGTATTTT. It translates to CASSFGGTTDTQYF.

This clone came up many times. CDR3 amino acids: CASSHWLSHEQYF. In DNA form, the CDR3 reads TGTGCCAGCAGCCATTGGCTTTCCCACGAGCAGTACTTC. This chain connects TRBV3-1 (or the pseudogene TRBV3-2) to TRBJ2-7; D gene uncertain. From germline, CDR1 is LGHDT and CDR2 YNNKEL (reference sequence). The CDR3 covers 13 residues. Trimming left V 3 bases short and J 5 bases short, with 11 bases between.

This clone was counted a single time. The chain uses TRBV12-5 and TRBJ2-2; D is unclear. The V end lost 3 bases, the J end lost 6 bases, and 8 bases lay between the germline ends. Per the germline V gene, CDR1 is LGHNT and CDR2 is FRNRAP. The CDR3 is 13 residues long. In DNA form, the CDR3 reads TGTGCTAGTGGTTTCATGGGCTCCGGGGAGCTGTTTTTT. Translating it yields CASGFMGSGELFF.

CDR3: CASKTGGGTDTQYF. CDR3 nucleotide sequence: TGTGCCAGCAAGACAGGGGGCGGCACAGATACGCAGTATTTT. This rearrangement joins TRBV28 to TRBJ2-3; 10 bases are a match to TRBD1. Germline V gene data show CDR1 as MDHEN and CDR2 as SYDVKM. The CDR3 is 14 amino acids. Trimming cost V 7 bases and J 1 base; bases outside gene matches: 2. The full variable domain, rest sourced from reference TRBV28 and TRBJ2-3, is DVKVTQSSRYLVKRTGEKVFLECVQDMDHENMFWYRQDPGLGLRLIYFSYDVKMKEKGDIPEGYSVSREKKERFSLILESASTNQTSMYLCASKTGGGTDTQYFGPGTRLTVL.

V gene TRBV28 combines with J gene TRBJ1-1; D remains ambiguous. The CDR3 has 14 residues. V was cut by 6 bases and J by 1 base, with 12 bases left in between. Germline CDR1 reads MDHEN; CDR2 reads SYDVKM. The CDR3 region is CASSQKRENTEAFF. In DNA form, the CDR3 reads TGTGCCAGCAGCCAAAAACGGGAGAACACTGAAGCTTTCTTT.

The chain recombines TRBV28 with TRBJ1-4, with D perhaps matching TRBD1 (5 bases). The V end lost 3 bases, the J end lost 4 bases, and 27 bases lay between the germline ends. In germline, CDR1 is MDHEN, CDR2 SYDVKM. This CDR3 region has 20 residues. CDR3 sequence (DNA): TGTGCCAGCAGTTTCAAGGCAGGGCAGGTTTTGCGGCGGGGTAATGAAAAACTGTTTTTT. Encoded protein: CASSFKAGQVLRRGNEKLFF.

The chain joins TRBV2 to TRBJ1-5, with 11 positions matching TRBD1. Germline CDR1 reads SNHLY; CDR2 reads FYNNEI. Trimming removed 5 bases from V and 0 bases from J; junction bases left unmatched: 3. The CDR3 spans 16 residues. CDR3 coding DNA: TGTGCCAGCAGTTGGGACAGGGGGGCTAGCAATCAGCCCCAGCATTTT. This encodes CASSWDRGASNQPQHF.

The rearrangement uses TRBV18 and TRBJ2-1; 8 bases agree with TRBD1. J gave up 5 bases and V 5 bases, and 5 bases lay outside the gene matches. Per the germline V gene, CDR1 is KGHSH and CDR2 is LQKENI. The CDR3 consists of 14 residues. In DNA, the CDR3 is TGTGCCAGCTCAATACGGACAGGGAACAATGAGCAGTTCTTC. Protein: CASSIRTGNNEQFF.

The V call is TRBV7-3, the J call TRBJ1-6; D is unresolved. Germline V gives CDR1 SGHTA, CDR2 FQGTGA. The germline V and J ends were trimmed by 0 bases and 10 bases, with 16 bases remaining between them. The CDR3 runs 16 residues. This CDR3 is CASSLTGGRGNSPLHF. DNA for the CDR3: TGTGCCAGCAGCTTAACGGGAGGTAGAGGGAACTCACCCCTCCACTTT.

Note on this clone: An end of the junction differs from the germline gene, which may be a read error. This chain uses TRBV6-1 with TRBJ1-2; D not certain. This CDR3 spans 15 amino acids. CDR1 and CDR2 from the germline V gene are MNHNS and SASEGT. CDR3 sequence (DNA): TGTGCCAGCAGCGAAGACACCCGATACCTCTATGGCTACACCTTC. This translates into CASSEDTRYLYGYTF.

The V call is TRBV4-3, the J call TRBJ2-3, with 12 positions matching TRBD2. Per the germline V gene, CDR1 is LGHNA and CDR2 is YSLEER. V shed 4 bases, J shed 4 bases, and the junction held 9 bases outside the gene matches. The CDR3 spans 17 residues. CDR3 DNA sequence: TGCGCCAGCAGCCCTCCTAGCGGGAGGGCTTCGTCAGATACGCAGTATTTT. Translating it yields CASSPPSGRASSDTQYF.

This chain connects TRBV7-9 to TRBJ2-3; 10 nucleotides line up with TRBD2. The CDR3 has 14 residues. V shed 11 bases, J shed 7 bases, and the junction held 12 bases outside the gene matches. CDR1 SEHNR and CDR2 FQNEAQ come from the germline V gene (reference sequence). DNA for the CDR3: TGTGCCCGTCCCTCTAGCGGGGGAGGATATACGCAGTATTTT. The encoded protein is CARPSSGGGYTQYF.

The J gene is TRBJ1-1, the V gene TRBV4-2; possibly TRBD1 for D (6 bases). This CDR3 region has 16 residues. With 1 base removed from V and 4 bases from J, the gap between germline ends came to 16 bases. Germline values: CDR1 LGHNA, CDR2 YNFKEQ. The CDR3 protein is CASSQGRGADGTEAFF. Written as DNA, the CDR3 is TGTGCCAGCAGCCAAGGCAGGGGTGCGGACGGCACTGAAGCTTTCTTT.

J is TRBJ1-3 and V is TRBV6-5; possibly TRBD1 for D (6 bases). Between the trimmed V and J ends, which lost 2 bases and 4 bases, there was a span of 12 bases. Per the germline V gene, CDR1 is MNHEY and CDR2 is SVGAGI. The CDR3 has 15 amino acids. CDR3 region: CASSYVRGLGNTIYF. The CDR3 DNA reads TGTGCCAGCAGTTACGTCAGGGGATTGGGAAACACCATATATTTT.

The CDR3 reads CASSLAGLGNYEQYF. As DNA, the CDR3 is TGTGCCAGCAGTTTGGCGGGACTAGGGAATTACGAGCAGTACTTC. J is TRBJ2-7 and V is TRBV28, with TRBD2 matching 8 bases. This CDR3 has 15 amino acids. Trimming took 3 bases from V and 4 from J; bases not matched to a gene: 8. Per germline, CDR1 MDHEN and CDR2 SYDVKM. The full variable domain, with the rest looked up from reference TRBV28 and TRBJ2-7, is DVKVTQSSRYLVKRTGEKVFLECVQDMDHENMFWYRQDPGLGLRLIYFSYDVKMKEKGDIPEGYSVSREKKERFSLILESASTNQTSMYLCASSLAGLGNYEQYFGPGTRLTVT.